This TCR beta chain was recovered during a study of naive and memory T cell subsets. Whole-study results and caveats: In naive cells, over 85% of TCR sequences were seen only once.

In regard to this clonotype: Its antigen remains unidentified.

Cells stained for CD3, CD4, CD8, CD45RA, CD27 and viability were sorted into four CD45RA/CD27 subsets. Germline lookup yields CDR1 PRHDT and CDR2 FYEKMQ (reference sequence). Losses at the gene ends were 1 base for V and 3 bases for J; bases not matched to a gene: 6. The CDR3 runs 16 residues. An equimolar mix of two oligonucleotides served as the beta constant-region primer for TRBC1 and TRBC2. Nested alpha and beta constant-region primers with the SP2 primer drove four PCR rounds on ligated cDNA. The cDNA 3' end received a ligated single-stranded oligonucleotide carrying the SP2 primer and a 12-nucleotide UMI. TCRdb redid the calling of the UMI-ligation and nested PCR reads with MiXCR, one entry per CDR3 protein. The sample lists roughly 80,000 distinct CDR3 sequences; roughly 9.2% were seen once.

The V call is TRBV13, the J call TRBJ1-1, with 9 bases aligning to TRBD1. The source of this sequence is a human donor in good health. Sequences were obtained from naive CD8+ T cells from blood. This CDR3 is CASSLVGTGTDTEAFF. The CDR3 region has the DNA TGTGCCAGCAGCTTAGTAGGGACAGGGACAGACACTGAAGCTTTCTTT.